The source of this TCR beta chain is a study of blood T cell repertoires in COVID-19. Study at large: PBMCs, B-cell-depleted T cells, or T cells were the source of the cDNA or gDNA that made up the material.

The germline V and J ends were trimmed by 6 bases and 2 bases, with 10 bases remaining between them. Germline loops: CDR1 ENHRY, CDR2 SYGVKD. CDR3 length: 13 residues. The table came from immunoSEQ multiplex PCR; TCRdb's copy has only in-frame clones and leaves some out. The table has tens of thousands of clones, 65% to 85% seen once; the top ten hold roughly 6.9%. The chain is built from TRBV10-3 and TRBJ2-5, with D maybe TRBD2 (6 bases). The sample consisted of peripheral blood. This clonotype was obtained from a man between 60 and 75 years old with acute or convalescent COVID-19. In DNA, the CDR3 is TGTGCCATCAGCGAAGGAGGGCAAGAGACCCAGTACTTC. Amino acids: CAISEGGQETQYF.